A single sample is the source of the 20 T cell receptor beta chains below, sequenced in a study of blood T cells in healthy people across ages. For the second PCR, which ran for roughly 6 to 11 cycles, a sample-barcoded 5' primer and a J-beta primer mix were used. TCRdb used MiXCR to reprocess the 5' RACE reads, holding one entry per CDR3 protein. The table records 800,000 to 1,300,000 distinct CDR3 sequences, almost 25% of them present only once. The same data also went into a second study, on T cells of mothers and their children.

Sequencing was carried out using blood. The receptors stem from a girl aged 2 to 9 in good health.

This clonotype was detected a few times. V gene TRBV9 combines with J gene TRBJ1-5, with a possible D match to TRBD1 (5 bases). The CDR3 spans 17 residues. Germline CDR1 SGDLS, CDR2 YYNGEE. V was cut by 0 bases and J by 7 bases, with 20 bases left in between. CDR3 sequence: CASSVESQTEREQPQHF. The CDR3 coding sequence is TGTGCCAGCAGCGTAGAGAGCCAGACAGAAAGGGAGCAGCCCCAGCATTTT.

The gene calls are TRBV7-8 and TRBJ2-7, with D possibly being TRBD2 (6 bases). Germline loops: CDR1 SGHVS, CDR2 FQNEAQ. CDR3 length: 16 amino acids. V was shortened by 0 bases and J by 0 bases, with 12 bases between the two germline ends. CDR3 residues: CASSLAGLQSSYEQYF. CDR3 coding DNA: TGTGCCAGCAGCTTAGCGGGACTGCAGAGCTCCTACGAGCAGTACTTC.

About this clonotype itself: The junction departs from germline at one end; a sequencing error may be responsible. The chain joins TRBV27 to TRBJ2-1; D is perhaps TRBD2 (6 bases). The CDR3 has 15 residues. Looked up from germline, CDR1 is MNHEY and CDR2 is SMNVEV (reference sequence). The CDR3 sequence: CASSLYSGLSYEQCF. Written as DNA, the CDR3 is TGTGCCAGCAGTCTCTATTCGGGACTTTCCTACGAGCAGTGCTTC.

The genes are TRBV10-2 and TRBJ1-4; D might be TRBD1 (5 bases). The V and J ends lost 7 bases and 2 bases respectively, with 17 bases between them. The germline gives CDR1 WSHSY, CDR2 SAAADI. CDR3 length: 16 amino acids. CDR3 protein: CASKRQAGTTNEKLFF. The DNA of the CDR3 is TGCGCCAGCAAGAGACAAGCCGGGACGACTAATGAAAAACTGTTTTTT.

Comment on this clonotype: Relative to the germline gene, one junction end is altered; a read error may explain this. V usage is TRBV7-7 and J usage is TRBJ2-5; the D is unclear. In germline, CDR1 is SSHAT, CDR2 FNYEAQ (reference sequence). The CDR3 has 14 amino acids. The CDR3 DNA sequence: TGTGCTAGCAGCTTAGAAGTAGTTGGCGGGACCCAGTACTTC. Its translation is CASSLEVVGGTQYF.

The chain couples TRBV12-3 or TRBV12-4 to TRBJ2-3; D is unresolved. The CDR3 is made up of 14 amino acids. Trimming removed 6 bases from V and 0 bases from J, with 10 bases in between. The chain's CDR3 is CASSPALSTDTQYF. The CDR3 DNA reads TGTGCCAGCAGCCCTGCCTTAAGCACAGATACGCAGTATTTT.

The table lists this clonotype with a few counts. This chain connects TRBV7-8 to TRBJ2-3; the D gene is possibly TRBD2 (6 bases). V lost 1 base and J lost 5, with 13 bases in between. This CDR3 has 15 amino acids. Germline V gives CDR1 SGHVS, CDR2 FQNEAQ. CDR3 nucleotide sequence: TGTGCCAGCAGCTTAGGACGAGGGGAGGTAGATACGCAGTATTTT. Its translation: CASSLGRGEVDTQYF.

In its sample, this clonotype was seen a few times. The rearrangement joins TRBV3-1 to TRBJ2-5, with a tentative D call TRBD2 (6 bases). The V gene lost 8 bases and the J gene lost 4 bases, with 14 bases spanning the gap. Germline V gene data show CDR1 as LGHDT and CDR2 as YNNKEL (reference sequence). CDR3 size: 13 residues. CDR3 in DNA: TGTGCCAGCGCGGCGGGAAGGGGAGAGACCCAGTACTTC. The encoded protein is CASAAGRGETQYF.

This clonotype was counted only a few times. The V and J genes are TRBV7-9 and TRBJ2-5; 10 bases match TRBD2. The J call may be in error: the DNA end matches TRBJ2-1 better. Per the germline V gene, CDR1 is SEHNR and CDR2 is FQNEAQ (reference sequence). This CDR3 contains 16 residues. CDR3 loop: CASSLAGPLAGNEQFF. For the CDR3, the DNA is TGTGCCAGCAGCTTAGCAGGACCACTAGCGGGAAATGAGCAGTTCTTC.

This clonotype turned up a few times. The chain uses TRBV7-6 and TRBJ2-3; 8 positions agree with TRBD2. V trimming: 2 bases; J trimming: 4 bases; junction bases outside the gene matches: 14. The CDR3 contains 18 residues. Germline CDR1 is SGHVS and CDR2 is FNYEAQ. This CDR3 reads CASSLSFRGSGEPDTQYF. Here the CDR3 DNA reads TGTGCCAGCAGCTTAAGCTTCCGTGGTAGCGGGGAGCCAGATACGCAGTATTTT.

The chain has TRBV25-1 and TRBJ2-7, with D maybe TRBD1 (5 bases). The V gene's germline CDR1 is MGHDK and CDR2 SYGVNS. The CDR3 consists of 15 residues. V lost 3 bases and J 3 bases, leaving 15 bases between the germline ends. CDR3 region: CASSDLDSLHYEQYF. CDR3 nucleotide sequence: TGTGCCAGCAGTGACCTCGACAGCCTTCACTACGAGCAGTACTTC.

This clonotype was counted between two and nine times. V usage is TRBV7-6 and J usage is TRBJ1-5, with unresolved D. Germline V CDR1 and CDR2: SGHVS, FNYEAQ. V was trimmed by 5 bases and J by 3 bases, leaving 14 bases between them. The CDR3 is 15 amino acids. CDR3 residues: CASSATDGSNQPQHF. The CDR3 DNA reads as TGTGCCAGCAGCGCCACGGACGGCTCCAATCAGCCCCAGCATTTT.

The chain uses TRBV5-1 and TRBJ2-5; 8 bases align to TRBD2. V lost 1 base to trimming and J lost 2 bases; unmatched junction nucleotides: 4. CDR3 length equals 15 residues. Germline V CDR1 and CDR2: SGHRS, YFSETQ. The CDR3 bases are TGCGCCAGCAGCTTGATTCCGGGAGGGCAAGAGACCCAGTACTTC. Its protein product is CASSLIPGGQETQYF.

The sample holds a few counts of this clonotype. The rearrangement uses TRBV10-2 and TRBJ2-3; a weak D match, TRBD2 (5 bases). V lost 3 bases to trimming and J lost 7 bases, with 11 bases between them. This CDR3 comprises 13 residues. Germline V gene data show CDR1 as WSHSY and CDR2 as SAAADI. CDR3 amino acids: CASSDNRGNTQYF. The DNA for the CDR3 is TGCGCCAGCAGTGACAATCGGGGAAATACGCAGTATTTT.

The chain uses TRBV15 and TRBJ2-1, with TRBD2 matching 8 bases. The germline V gene has CDR1 LNHNV and CDR2 YYDKDF (reference sequence). The CDR3 totals 14 residues. The V and J ends lost 8 bases and 0 bases, in that order; junction bases with no gene match: 3. The CDR3 DNA reads TGTGCCACCCTAACTAGCGGCTCCTACAATGAGCAGTTCTTC. This codes for CATLTSGSYNEQFF.

V is TRBV7-2 and J is TRBJ2-4, with D unresolved. This CDR3 is built from 16 residues. With 4 bases removed from V and 1 base from J, the gap between germline ends came to 14 bases. Germline V CDR1 and CDR2: SGHTA, FQGNSA. The chain's CDR3 is CASSSHGSYAKNIQYF. CDR3 DNA sequence: TGTGCCAGCAGCTCGCACGGCAGCTACGCCAAAAACATTCAGTACTTC.

V usage is TRBV29-1 and J usage is TRBJ2-5; D assignment may be TRBD1 or TRBD2 (5 bases each). Germline CDR1 SQVTM, CDR2 ANQGSEA. The CDR3 contains 14 residues. Trimming shortened V by 4 bases and J by 2 bases, and 14 bases separated the two germline ends. DNA for the CDR3: TGCAGCGTTGGTGTGGGACGGTTTCAAGAGACCCAGTACTTC. Translated, it gives CSVGVGRFQETQYF.

The rearrangement links TRBV11-2 to TRBJ1-4, with D uncertain. The CDR3 runs to 14 residues. Between the trimmed V and J ends, which lost 4 bases and 0 bases, there was a span of 6 bases. Germline V lookup: CDR1 SGHAT, CDR2 FQNNGV. CDR3 loop: CASSSAATNEKLFF. CDR3 coding DNA: TGTGCCAGCAGCTCGGCTGCAACTAATGAAAAACTGTTTTTT.

V usage is TRBV2 and J usage is TRBJ2-1; 8 bases are shared with TRBD2. The CDR3 covers 17 residues. V lost 4 bases and J lost 0; bases outside the gene matches: 8. Germline V gene data show CDR1 as SNHLY and CDR2 as FYNNEI. In DNA form, the CDR3 reads TGTGCCAGCAGTGGGACTAGCCGCACCAGCTCCTACAATGAGCAGTTCTTC. Translation gives CASSGTSRTSSYNEQFF.

The CDR3 region has the DNA TGTGCCAGCAGTCTAGACGGGGGTAAAGGGCCCCAGCATTTT. Its protein product is CASSLDGGKGPQHF. V is TRBV27 and J is TRBJ1-5, with a tentative D call TRBD1 (5 bases). The V end lost 5 bases, the J end lost 9 bases, and 17 bases lay between the germline ends. In germline, CDR1 is MNHEY, CDR2 SMNVEV (reference sequence). CDR3 length: 14 residues.